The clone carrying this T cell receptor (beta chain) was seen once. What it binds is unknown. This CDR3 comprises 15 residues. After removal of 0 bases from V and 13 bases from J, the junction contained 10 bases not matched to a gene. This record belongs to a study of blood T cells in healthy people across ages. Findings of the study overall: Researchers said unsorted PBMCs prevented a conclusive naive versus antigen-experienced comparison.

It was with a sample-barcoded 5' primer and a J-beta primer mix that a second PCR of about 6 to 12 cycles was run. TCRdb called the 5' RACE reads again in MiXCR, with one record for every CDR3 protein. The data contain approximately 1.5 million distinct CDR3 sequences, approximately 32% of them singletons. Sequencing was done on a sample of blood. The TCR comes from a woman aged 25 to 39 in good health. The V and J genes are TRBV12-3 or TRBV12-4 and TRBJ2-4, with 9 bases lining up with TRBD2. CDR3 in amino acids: CASSLAVAGGKGQYF. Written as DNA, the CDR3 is TGTGCCAGCAGTTTAGCGGTTGCGGGGGGGAAGGGGCAGTACTTC.